This T cell receptor (beta chain) was captured in a study of OX40 agonist ivuxolimab in advanced cancers. Across the study: Patients' therapy was ivuxolimab, an antibody that acts as an agonist of OX40 (CD134). People who had prior anti-PD-1, anti-PD-L1 or anti-CTLA-4 therapy could take part, and approximately 44% had some.

Systemic immunosuppression or a history of autoimmune disease excluded patients. The protocol was immunoSEQ multiplex PCR, while the TCRdb copy is restricted to in-frame clones and leaves out a portion. The sample has about 50,000 clones; 80% to 95% are singletons. This TCR came from an adult with an advanced solid tumor such as melanoma, head and neck, liver or kidney cancer. The sequenced sample was CD4+ or CD8+ T cells sorted from blood, obtained in a trial of the OX40 agonist ivuxolimab.

This chain's CDR3 is CSARFADTQYF. The CDR3 DNA is TGCAGTGCTAGATTCGCAGATACGCAGTATTTT. The chain recombines TRBV20-1 with TRBJ2-3; D is unresolved. There are 11 residues in the CDR3. The V end lost 2 bases, the J end lost 4 bases, and 4 bases lay between the germline ends. CDR1 and CDR2 (germline): DFQATT, SNEGSKA (reference sequence).